This T cell receptor beta chain was documented in a study of graft-versus-host responses after intestinal transplantation. With respect to this clone: The antigen remains undetermined.

The CDR3 has 15 residues. The V end lost 2 bases, the J end lost 0 bases, and 11 bases lay between the germline ends. Germline CDR1 KGHSH, CDR2 LQKENI. The protocol was immunoSEQ multiplex PCR, while the TCRdb copy is restricted to in-frame clones and leaves out a portion. The profile covers more than 70,000 clones, with about nine tenths appearing a single time and roughly 0.099% taken by the ten largest. The specimen was unstimulated CD4+ T cells sorted from spleen or lymph node cells, collected before intestinal transplant. This TCR was recovered from a human donor who received an intestinal transplant. The V gene is TRBV18, the J gene TRBJ2-7; D unclear. This chain's CDR3 is CASSPSTALSYEQYF. CDR3 coding DNA: TGTGCCAGCTCACCAAGTACAGCTCTCTCCTACGAGCAGTACTTC.